This TCR beta chain was found in a study of blood T cell repertoires in COVID-19. Sequencing was performed with immunoSEQ multiplex PCR; in TCRdb, only in-frame clones are kept and a portion is missing. In the table there are roughly 25,000 clones, about nine tenths of which are singletons. V was cut by 7 bases and J by 1 base, with 11 bases left in between. The V gene's germline CDR1 is SQVTM and CDR2 ANQGSEA. The CDR3 spans 13 residues. Sequencing was carried out using peripheral blood. The source of this sequence is a human donor in a cohort sampled during active COVID-19. The V call is TRBV29-1, the J call TRBJ1-5; the D gene is possibly TRBD1 (6 bases). The CDR3, as DNA: TGCAGCGCATCGACAGGAAGCAATCAGCCCCAGCATTTT. Translation: CSASTGSNQPQHF.